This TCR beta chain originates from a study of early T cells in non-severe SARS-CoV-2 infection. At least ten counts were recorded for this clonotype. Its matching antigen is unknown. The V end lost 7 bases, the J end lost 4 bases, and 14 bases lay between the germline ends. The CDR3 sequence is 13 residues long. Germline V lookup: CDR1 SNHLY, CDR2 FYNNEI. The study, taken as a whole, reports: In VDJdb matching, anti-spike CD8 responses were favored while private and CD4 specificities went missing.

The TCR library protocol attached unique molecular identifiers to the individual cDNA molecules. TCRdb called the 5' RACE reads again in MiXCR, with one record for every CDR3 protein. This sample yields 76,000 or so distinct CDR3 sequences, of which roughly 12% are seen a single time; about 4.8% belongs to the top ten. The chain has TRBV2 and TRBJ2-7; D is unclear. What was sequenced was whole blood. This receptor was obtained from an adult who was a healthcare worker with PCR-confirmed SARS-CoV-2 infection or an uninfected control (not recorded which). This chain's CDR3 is CASNGPFQYEQYF. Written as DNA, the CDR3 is TGTGCCAGCAACGGGCCCTTTCAATACGAGCAGTACTTC.